One and the same sample provided the 14 T cell receptor beta chains below, sequenced in a study of blood T cells in healthy people across ages (dated by TCRdb to about 2015). The library was built by means of 5' RACE. The second PCR ran for roughly 7 to 12 cycles and used a J-beta primer mix along with a sample-barcoded 5' primer. TCRdb applied fastp at Q25 and MiXCR to the public reads, then kept only in-frame beta chains. Each entry is one CDR3 protein sequence, shown with its most common DNA and genes. In this sample the table shows approximately 2,000,000 distinct CDR3 sequences, roughly two fifths of which occur a single time. The top ten clones comprise 20% to 25% of the sample. The sequenced sample consisted of blood. Receptors were obtained from a human donor in good health.

The chain joins TRBV6-2 or TRBV6-3 to TRBJ1-5; 8 nucleotides match TRBD1. V was clipped by 4 bases and J by 2 bases; unmatched bases: 4. The CDR3 loop spans 15 amino acids. Germline CDR1 is MNHEY and CDR2 is SVGEGT. In DNA, the CDR3 is TGTGCCAGCAGTTTCCCAGGGGGCGGCAATCAGCCCCAGCATTTT. Its protein product is CASSFPGGGNQPQHF.

The chain couples TRBV28 to TRBJ2-7; 8 nucleotides match TRBD2. The CDR3 contains 15 residues. Trimming at V came to 4 bases and at J to 0 bases, leaving 5 bases not matched to a gene. Germline CDR1 and CDR2: MDHEN and SYDVKM. CDR3 residues: CASSSSRGVSYEQYF. CDR3 DNA sequence: TGTGCCAGCAGTTCCTCGCGGGGGGTCTCCTACGAGCAGTACTTC.

The chain links TRBV6-5 to TRBJ2-1; 9 bases align to TRBD1. This CDR3 spans 13 amino acids. Germline CDR1 reads MNHEY; CDR2 reads SVGAGI. The CDR3 DNA reads TGTGCGATCCGGGACAGGGTTAAGGATGAGCAGTTCTTC. Its protein is CAIRDRVKDEQFF.

This clonotype was observed a few times. This chain links TRBV7-2 with TRBJ2-3; D is undetermined. The CDR3 has 15 residues. Germline V CDR1 and CDR2: SGHTA, FQGNSA. V was trimmed by 0 bases and J by 1 base, leaving 8 bases between them. CDR3 DNA: TGTGCCAGCAGCTTAGCGCTTCCTGGCACAGATACGCAGTATTTT. It is translated as CASSLALPGTDTQYF.

As for this clonotype: Relative to the germline gene, one junction end is altered; a read error may explain this. V gene TRBV29-1 combines with J gene TRBJ1-1; 7 bases align to TRBD1. Germline loops: CDR1 SQVTM, CDR2 ANQGSEA. CDR3 length: 13 residues. CDR3: CGGTANMNTEVFF. The CDR3 DNA sequence: TGCGGAGGGACAGCGAATATGAACACTGAAGTTTTCTTT. The full variable domain, with the rest looked up from reference TRBV29-1 and TRBJ1-1, is SAVISQKPSRDICQRGTSLTIQCQVDSQVTMMFWYRQQPGQSLTLIATANQGSEATYESGFVIDKFPISRPNLTFSTLTVSNMSPEDSSIYLCGGTANMNTEVFFGQGTRLTVV.

This chain links TRBV7-2 with TRBJ2-7; the match to TRBD1 covers 9 bases. Trimming at V came to 5 bases and at J to 4 bases, leaving 9 bases not matched to a gene. The CDR3 covers 15 residues. Germline V gives CDR1 SGHTA, CDR2 FQGNSA. The DNA of the CDR3 is TGTGCCAGCAGCCTCCGGACAGGGGAGTTGTACGAGCAGTACTTC. As protein: CASSLRTGELYEQYF.

This clonotype was found a few times. The chain carries TRBV7-2 and TRBJ2-1, with 7 bases identical to TRBD1. The J segment lost 15 bases and the V segment lost 5 bases, leaving 16 bases of the junction unmatched. Per the germline V gene, CDR1 is SGHTA and CDR2 is FQGNSA. The length of the CDR3 is 14 residues. DNA of the CDR3: TGTGCCAGCAGCCTCCCATGGGACAGCTCCAGGGCGTTCTTC. This translates into CASSLPWDSSRAFF. The entire variable domain, with the rest obtained from reference TRBV7-2 and TRBJ2-1, is as follows: GAGVSQSPSNKVTEKGKDVELRCDPISGHTALYWYRQSLGQGLEFLIYFQGNSAPDKSGLPSDRFSAERTGGSVSTLTIQRTQQEDSAVYLCASSLPWDSSRAFFGPGTRLTVL.

This rearrangement joins TRBV6-1 to TRBJ2-3; D is unresolved. Germline CDR1 is MNHNS and CDR2 is SASEGT. CDR3 size: 14 residues. Trimming pared 1 base from V and 2 bases from J, leaving 7 bases between. CDR3 in DNA: TGTGCCAGCAGTGAAGGACAAGACACAGATACGCAGTATTTT. Protein product: CASSEGQDTDTQYF.

This clonotype has a handful of counts. This chain links TRBV18 with TRBJ1-6, with a weak D call TRBD1 (5 bases). The CDR3 is 17 residues long. The V end lost 10 bases, the J end lost 3 bases, and 22 bases lay between the germline ends. Germline-derived CDR1 and CDR2 are KGHSH and LQKENI. The CDR3: CATSTGGGEGYNSPLHF. DNA for the CDR3: TGTGCCACTTCCACAGGCGGTGGAGAAGGCTATAATTCACCCCTCCACTTT.

The chain uses TRBV5-1 and TRBJ2-5, with 9 bases aligning to TRBD1. Germline lookup yields CDR1 SGHRS and CDR2 YFSETQ. The CDR3 has 14 residues. With V trimmed by 4 bases and J by 11 bases, 12 bases remained unmatched. This chain's CDR3 is CASSVGTGFGEQYF. CDR3 DNA sequence: TGCGCCAGCAGCGTCGGGACAGGGTTCGGGGAGCAGTACTTC. The complete variable domain, with remaining parts taken from reference TRBV5-1 and TRBJ2-5, reads KAGVTQTPRYLIKTRGQQVTLSCSPISGHRSVSWYQQTPGQGLQFLFEYFSETQRNKGNFPGRFSGRQFSNSRSEMNVSTLELGDSALYLCASSVGTGFGEQYFGPGTRLLVL.

There are a few counts of this clonotype. The rearrangement uses TRBV6-4 and TRBJ1-2; D unresolved. Germline values: CDR1 MRHNA, CDR2 SNTAGT. The CDR3 length is 13 residues. Trimming took off 0 bases at V and 7 bases at J, with 9 bases between the two ends. Written as DNA, the CDR3 is TGTGCCAGCAGTGACTCGTTCTATGGTGGCTACACCTTC. It translates to CASSDSFYGGYTF.

V usage is TRBV20-1 and J usage is TRBJ2-1, with 8 nucleotides matching TRBD2. V lost 4 bases, J lost 7 bases, and 9 bases stayed unmatched. CDR3 length: 14 residues. The germline gives CDR1 DFQATT, CDR2 SNEGSKA (reference sequence). CDR3 sequence (DNA): TGCAGTGCTACGTCCGGGGGGGCTCAGAATGAGCAGTTCTTC. Encoded protein: CSATSGGAQNEQFF.

The table lists this clonotype with a count of one. The rearrangement links TRBV7-2 to TRBJ2-7; D is undetermined. V gave up 5 bases and J gave up 2 bases, with 16 bases separating them. This CDR3 spans 15 amino acids. The germline V gene encodes CDR1 SGHTA and CDR2 FQGNSA. As DNA, the CDR3 is TGTGCCAGCAGCCCTCGGCGGATGACGGCCTACGAGCAGTACTTC. Protein sequence: CASSPRRMTAYEQYF. Combining the CDR3 with reference TRBV7-2 and TRBJ2-7 gives the whole variable domain GAGVSQSPSNKVTEKGKDVELRCDPISGHTALYWYRQSLGQGLEFLIYFQGNSAPDKSGLPSDRFSAERTGGSVSTLTIQRTQQEDSAVYLCASSPRRMTAYEQYFGPGTRLTVT.

The chain has TRBV4-1 and TRBJ2-2, with D possibly TRBD2 on 6 matching bases. V lost 1 base and J 8 bases, leaving 11 bases between the germline ends. The CDR3 runs to 14 residues. Per the germline V gene, CDR1 is MGHRA and CDR2 is YSYEKL. The CDR3, as DNA: TGCGCCAGCAGCCAAGCCGGGGGTGCTGGGGAGCTGTTTTTT. This codes for CASSQAGGAGELFF.